A single sample is the source of the 30 T cell receptor beta chains below, sequenced in a study of CD8 T cells in ankylosing spondylitis. One entry per CDR3 protein results from TCRdb running MiXCR on the 5' RACE reads. The table records a few hundred thousand distinct CDR3 sequences, about 11% of them present only once. Sequencing was performed on blood, either unsorted or a sorted T cell fraction (not recorded which). These receptors all stem from a male donor with ankylosing spondylitis or in good health (not recorded which).

This clonotype was counted many times. The chain carries TRBV5-1 and TRBJ1-4; 7 bases map to TRBD1. This CDR3 spans 15 amino acids. With V trimmed by 4 bases and J by 5 bases, 8 bases remained unmatched. In germline, CDR1 is SGHRS, CDR2 YFSETQ. The CDR3 DNA reads as TGCGCCAGCAGCCAAACCGGGACAGCGAATGAAAAACTGTTTTTT. As protein: CASSQTGTANEKLFF.

The chain is built from TRBV3-1 and TRBJ2-7, with D possibly being TRBD2 (5 bases). Germline loops: CDR1 LGHDT, CDR2 YNNKEL (reference sequence). V gave up 4 bases and J gave up 2 bases, with 15 bases separating them. The CDR3 is 15 residues long. The CDR3 is CASSPEGRAAYEQYF. Here the CDR3 DNA reads TGTGCCAGCAGCCCAGAGGGAAGAGCGGCCTACGAGCAGTACTTC.

This clonotype has more than one count but fewer than ten. V and J are TRBV13 and TRBJ2-7; TRBD1 matches 7 bases. From germline, CDR1 is PRHDT and CDR2 FYEKMQ (reference sequence). V shed 4 bases and J 1 base; nucleotides not matched to a gene: 7. CDR3 length: 15 amino acids. The CDR3 reads CASSSDPGQSYEQYF. The CDR3 DNA is TGTGCCAGCAGCTCCGACCCGGGACAGTCCTACGAGCAGTACTTC.

In its sample, this clonotype was seen many times. The chain couples TRBV20-1 to TRBJ2-2; 7 bases line up with TRBD2. CDR3 size: 15 residues. V was clipped by 6 bases and J by 2 bases; unmatched bases: 9. The germline V gene encodes CDR1 DFQATT and CDR2 SNEGSKA (reference sequence). Here the CDR3 reads CSAYNLAENTGELFF. CDR3 in DNA: TGCAGTGCCTACAACCTAGCGGAAAACACCGGGGAGCTGTTTTTT.

This clonotype was counted many times. This sequence joins TRBV12-3 or TRBV12-4 and TRBJ2-7; no clear D. V was clipped by 7 bases and J by 0 bases, with 7 bases between them. This CDR3 is 12 amino acids long. The CDR3 loop reads CASTENSYEQYF. DNA of the CDR3: TGTGCCAGCACGGAGAACTCCTACGAGCAGTACTTC.

This clonotype was counted at least ten times. The rearrangement uses TRBV20-1 and TRBJ2-2, with a possible D match to TRBD1 (6 bases). Trimming took 5 bases from V and 5 from J, leaving 18 bases between them. CDR1 is DFQATT and CDR2 is SNEGSKA in the germline V gene (reference sequence). There are 15 residues in the CDR3. CDR3 sequence (DNA): TGCAGTGCTCATACGACAGGCAGTACAACCGGGGAGCTGTTTTTT. It codes for CSAHTTGSTTGELFF.

There are many counts of this clonotype. The rearrangement links TRBV5-1 to TRBJ2-7, with D perhaps TRBD2 (5 bases). The CDR3 covers 13 residues. V lost 0 bases, J lost 6 bases, and 10 bases lay in between. Germline CDR1 is SGHRS and CDR2 is YFSETQ. The CDR3 nucleotides read TGCGCCAGCAGCTTGGAGCCGGGAACCGAGCAGTACTTC. This translates into CASSLEPGTEQYF.

This clonotype came up a few times. The genes are TRBV7-3 and TRBJ2-7; no definite D call. In germline, CDR1 is SGHTA, CDR2 FQGTGA. Trimming stripped 5 bases from V and 6 bases from J, with 17 bases between. The CDR3 consists of 14 residues. The CDR3 protein is CASSPNLLGSEQYF. The CDR3 DNA is TGTGCCAGCAGCCCGAATCTTCTGGGGTCCGAGCAGTACTTC.

In its sample, this clonotype was seen many times. The chain employs TRBV29-1 and TRBJ1-1; D is unclear. The CDR3 totals 10 residues. CDR1 is SQVTM and CDR2 is ANQGSEA in the germline V gene. The germline V and J ends were trimmed by 7 bases and 5 bases, with 8 bases remaining between them. The CDR3, as DNA: TGCAGCGGTGGTGGTACTGAAGCTTTCTTT. Translation gives CSGGGTEAFF.

The rearrangement uses TRBV18 and TRBJ2-2; perhaps TRBD1 as D (5 bases). The CDR3 loop spans 16 amino acids. The ends were cut back, 0 bases at V and 1 base at J, with 9 bases in the middle. The V gene's germline CDR1 is KGHSH and CDR2 LQKENI. The CDR3 DNA reads TGTGCCAGCTCACCACCGGTCAGGGTGAACACCGGGGAGCTGTTTTTT. This codes for CASSPPVRVNTGELFF.

This clonotype was observed a handful of times. The J gene is TRBJ2-3, the V gene TRBV5-1, with 10 bases aligning to TRBD2. J was trimmed by 0 bases and V by 1 base; bases with no gene match: 2. Per germline, CDR1 SGHRS and CDR2 YFSETQ. This CDR3 contains 16 residues. In DNA form, the CDR3 reads TGCGCCAGCAGCTTGAAGACTAGCGGGAGCACAGATACGCAGTATTTT. Residues: CASSLKTSGSTDTQYF.

This clonotype was detected ten times or more. The rearrangement uses TRBV20-1 and TRBJ1-5; the D gene is possibly TRBD1 (5 bases). V lost 6 bases and J lost 4, with 16 bases in between. CDR1 and CDR2 (germline): DFQATT, SNEGSKA (reference sequence). This CDR3 is built from 14 residues. The CDR3 nucleotides read TGCAGTGCCGACTCACAGGTTATGAATCAGCCCCAGCATTTT. This gives the protein CSADSQVMNQPQHF.

This clonotype was seen at least ten times. V gene TRBV7-2 combines with J gene TRBJ2-3, with D perhaps TRBD1 (6 bases). CDR1 and CDR2 (germline): SGHTA, FQGNSA. The CDR3 runs to 15 residues. Trimming cost V 5 bases and J 1 base, with 13 bases left between them. CDR3 protein: CASSRMGHGTDTQYF. As DNA, the CDR3 is TGTGCCAGCAGCCGGATGGGACACGGCACAGATACGCAGTATTTT. Supplemented by reference TRBV7-2 and TRBJ2-3, the full variable domain reads GAGVSQSPSNKVTEKGKDVELRCDPISGHTALYWYRQSLGQGLEFLIYFQGNSAPDKSGLPSDRFSAERTGGSVSTLTIQRTQQEDSAVYLCASSRMGHGTDTQYFGPGTRLTVL.

This clonotype was picked up many times. CDR3 DNA sequence: TGTGCCAGCAGTCCGGGACAGGGGATTGAAGCTTTCTTT. This codes for CASSPGQGIEAFF. The V gene is TRBV12-3 or TRBV12-4, the J gene TRBJ1-1; 10 nucleotides line up with TRBD1. The CDR3 totals 13 residues. The V gene end was trimmed by 5 bases and the J gene end by 7 bases; junction bases not matched to a gene: 4.

The chain joins TRBV24-1 to TRBJ2-5; unclear D gene. Germline-derived CDR1 and CDR2 are KGHDR and SFDVKD. The CDR3 totals 14 residues. V lost 2 bases to trimming and J lost 2 bases, with 8 bases between them. The CDR3 DNA sequence: TGTGCCACCAGTGATTCCTTCGGACAAGAGACCCAGTACTTC. Its protein product is CATSDSFGQETQYF.

This clonotype has just a few counts. CDR3 loop: CASSQGPDRGWDNEQFF. The CDR3 DNA follows: TGTGCCAGCAGCCAAGGTCCCGACAGGGGCTGGGACAATGAGCAGTTCTTC. This rearrangement joins TRBV14 to TRBJ2-1, with 8 bases identical to TRBD1. V shed 1 base and J 5 bases; nucleotides not matched to a gene: 10. This CDR3 comprises 17 residues. From germline, CDR1 is SGHDN and CDR2 FVKESK.

This clonotype came up many times. This chain links TRBV5-1 with TRBJ1-1, with D unclear. This CDR3 is 16 amino acids long. Trimming took 2 bases from V and 1 from J, leaving 15 bases between them. The germline CDR1 and CDR2 sequences are SGHRS and YFSETQ. The CDR3 region has the DNA TGCGCCAGCAGCTTTTTAGGAACCGAGGGGAACACTGAAGCTTTCTTT. Translation gives CASSFLGTEGNTEAFF. Filled out from reference TRBV5-1 and TRBJ1-1, the complete variable domain reads KAGVTQTPRYLIKTRGQQVTLSCSPISGHRSVSWYQQTPGQGLQFLFEYFSETQRNKGNFPGRFSGRQFSNSRSEMNVSTLELGDSALYLCASSFLGTEGNTEAFFGQGTRLTVV.

V is TRBV7-8 and J is TRBJ2-1, with 9 nucleotides matching TRBD2. This CDR3 spans 16 amino acids. Trimming took 5 bases from V and 2 from J; bases not matched to a gene: 7. The germline V gene has CDR1 SGHVS and CDR2 FQNEAQ. The CDR3 loop reads CASSVGTSLTYNEQFF. As DNA, the CDR3 is TGTGCCAGCAGCGTCGGGACTAGCTTAACCTACAATGAGCAGTTCTTC.

In this sample, this clonotype turned up many times. The chain joins TRBV12-3 or TRBV12-4 to TRBJ1-5; TRBD1 is a possible D gene (5 bases). This CDR3 has 16 residues. With 0 bases removed from V and 4 bases from J, the gap between germline ends came to 13 bases. This chain's CDR3 is CASSLARRDGNQPQHF. The CDR3 nucleotides are TGTGCCAGCAGTTTAGCGCGCAGGGACGGTAATCAGCCCCAGCATTTT.

This clonotype occurred many times. V gene TRBV7-9 combines with J gene TRBJ1-6, with D hard to call. Germline CDR1 SEHNR, CDR2 FQNEAQ (reference sequence). The CDR3 loop spans 14 amino acids. The V end lost 1 base, the J end lost 6 bases, and 7 bases lay between the germline ends. The CDR3: CASSLGLVNSPLHF. The CDR3 DNA follows: TGTGCCAGCAGCTTAGGACTAGTTAATTCACCCCTCCACTTT.

The chain carries TRBV7-2 and TRBJ2-1, with 11 bases lining up with TRBD2. Germline V gene lookup returns CDR1 SGHTA and CDR2 FQGNSA. With 5 bases clipped from V and 10 bases from J, the junction kept 13 bases outside the gene matches. This CDR3 has 16 amino acids. In DNA, the CDR3 is TGTGCCAGCAGCCTCCGTGGTAGCGGGGGGGCATTCGAGCAGTTCTTC. It is translated as CASSLRGSGGAFEQFF.

The chain is built from TRBV15 and TRBJ2-3, with 8 positions matching TRBD2. V gave up 5 bases and J gave up 8 bases; unmatched junction bases: 9. This CDR3 is 14 amino acids long. The V gene's germline CDR1 is LNHNV and CDR2 YYDKDF (reference sequence). The DNA of the CDR3 is TGTGCCACCAGCCTCGAGCGGGGGAAGGGTACGCAGTATTTT. Amino acid sequence: CATSLERGKGTQYF.

This clonotype has at least ten counts. The V and J genes are TRBV20-1 and TRBJ2-3, with 13 bases that match TRBD2. Trimming removed 3 bases from V and 2 bases from J; junction bases left unmatched: 11. CDR1 is DFQATT, CDR2 SNEGSKA, per germline (reference sequence). The CDR3 runs to 18 residues. The CDR3 sequence: CSARIEWTSGGNTDTQYF. CDR3 DNA: TGCAGTGCTAGGATAGAGTGGACTAGCGGGGGTAACACAGATACGCAGTATTTT.

There are a few counts of this clonotype. The rearrangement joins TRBV3-1 to TRBJ2-6; D is uncertain. This CDR3 has 17 amino acids. V lost 4 bases, J lost 2 bases, and 15 bases lay in between. From germline, CDR1 is LGHDT and CDR2 YNNKEL (reference sequence). The CDR3 loop reads CASSPITRSAGANVLTF. As DNA, the CDR3 is TGTGCCAGCAGCCCAATCACGCGGTCTGCTGGGGCCAACGTCCTGACTTTC. Full variable domain (remainder filled in from reference TRBV3-1 and TRBJ2-6): DTAVSQTPKYLVTQMGNDKSIKCEQNLGHDTMYWYKQDSKKFLKIMFSYNNKELIINETVPNRFSPKSPDKAHLNLHINSLELGDSAVYFCASSPITRSAGANVLTFGAGSRLTVL.

This clonotype was counted at least ten times. This CDR3 is CASRVQGFDYGYTF. CDR3 DNA sequence: TGTGCCAGCAGGGTACAGGGTTTTGACTATGGCTACACCTTC. V usage is TRBV28 and J usage is TRBJ1-2, with D maybe TRBD1 (6 bases). Germline V gene data show CDR1 as MDHEN and CDR2 as SYDVKM. With 6 bases removed from V and 3 bases from J, the gap between germline ends came to 14 bases. This CDR3 spans 14 amino acids.

At least ten counts were recorded for this clonotype. The V call is TRBV27, the J call TRBJ2-3, with 7 nucleotides matching TRBD2. Germline trimming cut 6 bases from V and 6 bases from J; bases unmatched to any gene: 9. The CDR3 length is 14 residues. Germline values: CDR1 MNHEY, CDR2 SMNVEV (reference sequence). The DNA of the CDR3 is TGTGCCAGCAGAAGAGTTAGCGGGTTGGATACGCAGTATTTT. Protein product: CASRRVSGLDTQYF.

CDR3 loop: CSARGGTSGGLAKNIQYF. The CDR3 DNA reads TGCAGTGCTAGAGGAGGGACTAGCGGGGGTCTAGCCAAAAACATTCAGTACTTC. This chain uses TRBV20-1 with TRBJ2-4, with TRBD2 identical over 14 bases. The germline V gene encodes CDR1 DFQATT and CDR2 SNEGSKA (reference sequence). V shed 1 base and J 0 bases; nucleotides not matched to a gene: 5. This CDR3 is 18 amino acids long.

At least ten counts were recorded for this clonotype. This chain joins TRBV20-1 and TRBJ1-2, with TRBD1 identical over 8 bases. J lost 4 bases, V lost 4 bases, and 2 bases had no gene match. Germline assignment: CDR1 DFQATT and CDR2 SNEGSKA (reference sequence). The CDR3 covers 12 residues. DNA of the CDR3: TGCAGTGCTACAGGGGGCTCCTATGGCTACACCTTC. It yields the protein CSATGGSYGYTF.

This clonotype occurred a few times. The V and J genes are TRBV14 and TRBJ1-3; no reliable D call. V lost 1 base and J lost 4, with 8 bases in between. CDR3 length equals 14 residues. Germline CDR1 reads SGHDN; CDR2 reads FVKESK. The CDR3 is CASSQALAGNTIYF. The CDR3 nucleotides read TGTGCCAGCAGCCAAGCATTAGCCGGAAACACCATATATTTT.

This clonotype was counted a few times. The CDR3 bases are TGTGCCACCAGTGATTTGGACCAAGAGACCCAGTACTTC. Amino acids: CATSDLDQETQYF. This chain joins TRBV24-1 and TRBJ2-5; D is unresolved. Trimming cost V 0 bases and J 0 bases, with 1 base left between them. The CDR3 sequence is 13 residues long. Germline V gene data show CDR1 as KGHDR and CDR2 as SFDVKD.